Below are 18 T cell receptor beta chains sequenced from a single sample in a study of siplizumab effects on memory and regulatory T cells. Some clones are missing from TCRdb's copy, which holds only in-frame ones; the method was immunoSEQ multiplex PCR. The sample consists of more than 13,000 clones, about 43% of them appearing once. The mixed lymphocyte reaction cells were cocultured at 37°C for more than five days. These receptors are not linked to any known antigen. The sequencing input was CFSE-low (dividing) CD4+ T cells sorted from an allogeneic mixed lymphocyte reaction. These receptors all come from a human donor in good health; the cells came from an allogeneic mixed lymphocyte reaction. Some clones in this sample may be carry-over from other donors' samples.

By proportion, this clone is medium-sized (0.01 to 0.1%). The genes are TRBV29-1 and TRBJ1-5, with D uncertain. Between the trimmed V and J ends, which lost 5 bases and 6 bases, there was a span of 14 bases. Germline V gene lookup returns CDR1 SQVTM and CDR2 ANQGSEA. CDR3 size: 13 residues. CDR3 loop: CSVQAAVGQPQHF. The CDR3 coding sequence is TGCAGCGTTCAAGCGGCGGTAGGTCAGCCCCAGCATTTT.

V gene TRBV19 combines with J gene TRBJ1-2; TRBD1 agrees at 8 bases. V was pared by 3 bases and J by 0 bases, with 6 bases of the junction left unmatched. This CDR3 has 16 amino acids. Looked up from germline, CDR1 is LNHDA and CDR2 is SQIVND (reference sequence). CDR3 sequence: CASSIRTGPTNYGYTF. CDR3 nucleotides: TGTGCCAGTAGTATCCGGACAGGGCCCACTAACTATGGCTACACCTTC.

This clone occurred a few times. This chain joins TRBV27 and TRBJ2-3; 7 nucleotides line up with TRBD2. The trim removed 8 bases at V and 6 bases at J, leaving 8 bases unmatched. CDR3 length: 13 residues. Germline CDR1 is MNHEY and CDR2 is SMNVEV (reference sequence). CDR3 amino acids: CASQQAGRDTQYF. DNA for the CDR3: TGTGCCAGCCAGCAAGCGGGACGTGATACGCAGTATTTT.

The chain carries TRBV5-6 and TRBJ1-5; D is possibly TRBD1 (5 bases). CDR1 SGHDT and CDR2 YYEEEE come from the germline V gene. The length of the CDR3 is 15 residues. Trimming cost V 3 bases and J 4 bases, with 14 bases left between them. This chain's CDR3 is CASSSGWGRNQPQHF. DNA for the CDR3: TGTGCCAGCAGCTCAGGGTGGGGTCGGAATCAGCCCCAGCATTTT. The full variable domain, in which reference TRBV5-6 and TRBJ1-5 provide the parts outside the CDR3, is DAGVTQSPTHLIKTRGQQVTLRCSPKSGHDTVSWYQQALGQGPQFIFQYYEEEERQRGNFPDRFSGHQFPNYSSELNVNALLLGDSALYLCASSSGWGRNQPQHFGDGTRLSIL.

V gene TRBV2 combines with J gene TRBJ1-1, with a possible D match to TRBD1 (6 bases). Germline CDR1 SNHLY, CDR2 FYNNEI. Between the trimmed V and J ends, which lost 4 bases and 2 bases, there was a span of 11 bases. CDR3 length: 14 amino acids. The CDR3 coding sequence is TGTGCCAGCAGTGCCACAGGGACCAACACTGAAGCTTTCTTT. Translating gives CASSATGTNTEAFF.

This chain links TRBV2 with TRBJ2-7; D remains unclear. Looked up from germline, CDR1 is SNHLY and CDR2 is FYNNEI. The CDR3 runs to 13 residues. Trimming removed 7 bases at V and 3 bases at J, with 13 bases between. This CDR3 is CASNLLDGYEQYF. DNA for the CDR3: TGTGCCAGCAACCTTCTAGACGGCTACGAGCAGTACTTC.

This chain links TRBV7-2 with TRBJ2-2; a weak D match, TRBD1 (6 bases). Trimming took off 5 bases at V and 7 bases at J, with 11 bases between the two ends. The CDR3 runs to 13 residues. Germline CDR1 reads SGHTA; CDR2 reads FQGNSA. The CDR3 loop is CASSRDMIGELFF. The CDR3 DNA reads TGTGCCAGCAGCCGGGACATGATCGGGGAGCTGTTTTTT.

The rearrangement uses TRBV30 and TRBJ1-6; 7 nucleotides align to TRBD1. The CDR3 covers 14 residues. V lost 1 base and J lost 4; bases outside the gene matches: 1. Germline assignment: CDR1 GTSNPN and CDR2 SVGIG (reference sequence). The DNA of the CDR3 is TGTGCCTGGAGTGGGGACAGTTATAATTCACCCCTCCACTTT. It yields the protein CAWSGDSYNSPLHF. Using reference TRBV30 and TRBJ1-6 for the parts outside the CDR3, the full variable domain is SQTIHQWPATLVQPVGSPLSLECTVEGTSNPNLYWYRQAAGRGLQLLFYSVGIGQISSEVPQNLSASRPQDRQFILSSKKLLLSDSGFYLCAWSGDSYNSPLHFGNGTRLTVT.

The chain joins TRBV10-2 to TRBJ1-1, with 8 bases lining up with TRBD1. The CDR3 runs to 18 residues. The V and J ends lost 0 bases and 6 bases, in that order; junction bases with no gene match: 15. Germline CDR1 and CDR2: WSHSY and SAAADI. The CDR3 sequence: CASSESHRGAPRKAEAFF. In nucleotides, the CDR3 is TGCGCCAGCAGTGAGTCGCACAGGGGGGCGCCGCGTAAGGCTGAAGCTTTCTTT.

The DNA of the CDR3 is TGTGCCAGCAGGGCTTCGGATTCTGGAAACACCATATATTTT. Translating gives CASRASDSGNTIYF. The gene calls are TRBV6-4 and TRBJ1-3; D gene unclear. Trimming cost V 6 bases and J 1 base, with 10 bases left between them. CDR1 and CDR2 from the germline V gene are MRHNA and SNTAGT. CDR3 length: 14 amino acids.

This clone has only one observation. V and J are TRBV9 and TRBJ1-2; D unclear. The CDR3 covers 15 residues. Germline V gene data show CDR1 as SGDLS and CDR2 as YYNGEE. V was cut by 4 bases and J by 5 bases, with 18 bases left in between. The CDR3 protein is CASSQPPESLYGYTF. CDR3 in DNA: TGTGCCAGCAGCCAACCCCCGGAGAGCCTTTATGGCTACACCTTC.

In DNA form, the CDR3 reads TGTGCCAGCACGAGTACAGCTAACTATGGCTACACCTTC. Translation: CASTSTANYGYTF. The chain couples TRBV7-2 to TRBJ1-2; D uncertain. Trimming removed 7 bases at V and 0 bases at J, with 9 bases between. The CDR3 has 13 amino acids. Germline CDR1 SGHTA, CDR2 FQGNSA.

The chain joins TRBV25-1 to TRBJ2-3; D unclear. In germline, CDR1 is MGHDK, CDR2 SYGVNS. CDR3 length: 16 residues. V dropped 2 bases and J dropped 5 bases, with 17 bases sitting between them. CDR3 DNA sequence: TGTGCCAGCAGTGAAAAAAAGAACTTACAAGGAGATACGCAGTATTTT. Translated, it gives CASSEKKNLQGDTQYF. The full variable domain, rest sourced from reference TRBV25-1 and TRBJ2-3, is EADIYQTPRYLVIGTGKKITLECSQTMGHDKMYWYQQDPGMELHLIHYSYGVNSTEKGDLSSESTVSRIRTEHFPLTLESARPSHTSQYLCASSEKKNLQGDTQYFGPGTRLTVL.

The rearrangement uses TRBV2 and TRBJ2-2; D unresolved. Germline values: CDR1 SNHLY, CDR2 FYNNEI. This CDR3 contains 14 residues. Trimming left V 8 bases short and J 2 bases short, with 12 bases between. The CDR3 bases are TGTGCCAGCTGCAGAGTGATAAACACCGGGGAGCTGTTTTTT. Translated, it gives CASCRVINTGELFF.

This clone was seen only a few times. The genes are TRBV4-2 and TRBJ2-1; D may be TRBD2 (6 bases). V shed 0 bases and J shed 1 base, with 10 bases lying between them. The CDR3 extends over 16 amino acids. The germline V gene has CDR1 LGHNA and CDR2 YNFKEQ. CDR3 in amino acids: CASSQDLGGSYNEQFF. As DNA, the CDR3 is TGTGCCAGCAGCCAAGATTTAGGAGGGTCCTACAATGAGCAGTTCTTC.

This clone was seen a handful of times. The V call is TRBV6-5, the J call TRBJ1-1; D not certain. Trimming removed 6 bases at V and 3 bases at J, with 11 bases between. This CDR3 spans 13 amino acids. From germline, CDR1 is MNHEY and CDR2 SVGAGI. CDR3 sequence reads: CASRRSLDTEAFF. As DNA, the CDR3 is TGTGCCAGCAGACGTTCGCTGGACACTGAAGCTTTCTTT.

The chain joins TRBV6-6 to TRBJ1-1; TRBD1 is a possible D gene (6 bases). Germline CDR1 and CDR2: MNHNY and SVGAGI (reference sequence). V was pared by 2 bases and J by 4 bases, with 11 bases between. This CDR3 spans 14 amino acids. The CDR3 nucleotides read TGTGCCAGCAGTTACCTCAGGGGAGGCACTGAAGCTTTCTTT. It yields the protein CASSYLRGGTEAFF.

V is TRBV2 and J is TRBJ2-5; 8 bases agree with TRBD2. V lost 7 bases and J lost 5; bases outside the gene matches: 6. Per germline, CDR1 SNHLY and CDR2 FYNNEI. CDR3 length: 13 residues. The DNA of the CDR3 is TGTGCCAGCACCCGGGGGGGGGAGGAGACCCAGTACTTC. Encoded protein: CASTRGGEETQYF.